These T cell receptor beta chains were read from a single sample in a study of T-cell reconstitution after alpha-beta-depleted transplantation in children. TCRdb passed the PCR reads through MiXCR, listing each CDR3 protein once. The sample holds roughly 500,000 distinct CDR3 sequences, over 25% seen once. The starting material was PBMCs from the stem cell graft donor, obtained from the stem cell graft. All receptors derive from a human donor who donated a stem cell graft to a child with aplastic anemia. CDR3s include the opening cysteine and the closing phenylalanine or tryptophan. The D gene is left open where the match is weak. Not all rows give a size; the values are once, few, many and, for expanded clones, a class.

V	D	J	size	CDR3	DNA
TRBV25-1	TRBD1	TRBJ2-2	-	CASSDRDRGSGELFF	TGTGCCAGCAGTGACCGAGACAGGGGCTCCGGGGAGCTGTTTTTT
TRBV20-1	-	TRBJ2-7	few	CSARGSAYRLYEQYF	TGCAGTGCTAGAGGGTCGGCCTACCGACTCTACGAGCAGTACTTC
TRBV7-9	-	TRBJ1-2	few	CASTNPTGRTAGYTF	TGTGCCAGCACCAACCCCACAGGAAGGACGGCGGGCTACACCTTC
TRBV6-5	-	TRBJ2-5	few	CASSLSRARETQYF	TGTGCCAGCAGTTTATCAAGGGCCAGGGAGACCCAGTACTTC
TRBV20-1	-	TRBJ2-7	few	CSARESAGDFYEQYF	TGCAGTGCTAGAGAGAGTGCAGGGGATTTCTACGAGCAGTACTTC
TRBV28	TRBD2	TRBJ2-7	-	CASSLRAVSGRFAYEQYF	TGTGCCAGCAGTTTAAGGGCAGTTAGCGGGAGGTTCGCCTACGAGCAGTACTTC
TRBV5-5	-	TRBJ1-6	-	CASSLMDQNSPLHF	TGTGCCAGCAGCCTAATGGACCAGAATTCACCCCTCCACTTT
TRBV11-3	-	TRBJ2-1	-	CASSRHVSIRGFNEQFF	TGTGCCAGCAGCCGCCACGTCTCGATACGAGGTTTCAATGAGCAGTTCTTC
TRBV4-1	TRBD1	TRBJ2-7	-	CASSQEGTGGYEQYF	TGCGCCAGCAGCCAAGAGGGGACAGGGGGCTACGAGCAGTACTTC
TRBV7-2	-	TRBJ1-3	-	CASTPNEGNTIYF	TGTGCCAGCACCCCGAATGAAGGCAACACCATATATTTT
TRBV5-5	-	TRBJ2-5	few	CASSWKRETQYF	TGTGCCAGCAGCTGGAAGAGGGAGACCCAGTACTTC